Given below is one TCR beta chain in context. The ends lost 6 bases at V and 2 bases at J; junction bases unmatched: 0. The CDR3 has 12 residues. Germline V CDR1 and CDR2: MDHEN, SYDVKM. These data originate in a study of technical replicates of blood from several donors. TCRdb's table, derived via immunoSEQ multiplex PCR, lists solely in-frame clones and lacks some. Altogether some 70,000 clones are present, roughly 95% being singletons, with the ten largest covering about 0.22%. The source of this sequence is a human donor in good health. The specimen sequenced was T cells isolated from PBMCs. The V call is TRBV28, the J call TRBJ2-7, with 8 bases that match TRBD2. The DNA of the CDR3 is TGTGCCAGCAGGGGACTAGCCTACGAGCAGTACTTC. It encodes CASRGLAYEQYF.